The clone carrying this TCR beta chain came up many times. This record belongs to a study of low-dose radiotherapy and immunotherapy resistance in tumors. Noted time point: before trial treatment. From germline, CDR1 is SGHTA and CDR2 FQGTGA. Trimming shortened V by 1 base and J by 4 bases, and 10 bases separated the two germline ends. CDR3 length: 14 residues. First-strand cDNA relied on TRAV- and TRBV-specific primers spanning alpha and beta chains. With a constant-region primer and a V-primer adapter, TCRs were subjected to roughly 18 PCR cycles of amplification. Each CDR3 protein gets one entry after TCRdb re-called the reads with MiXCR. The sample lists around 83,000 distinct CDR3 sequences, approximately 20% occurring once.

This sequence was found in a male donor with prostate cancer. The source was PBMCs, collected before treatment. V is TRBV7-3 and J is TRBJ1-2; TRBD1 is a possible D gene (5 bases). The CDR3 DNA reads TGTGCCAGCAGCTTAAGTCCAGGGCCCTATGGCTACACCTTC. This gives the protein CASSLSPGPYGYTF.